This T cell receptor (beta chain) is drawn from a study of T cells after yellow fever vaccination. The study's findings and limits: The booster saw the reappearance of most primary-vaccination clones (approximately 97% CD4, about 88% CD8). Weaker in magnitude, the secondary response showed a faster peak on day 5 versus 15.

As TCR cDNA was made by 5'RACE template switching, a universal primer site and UMIs were added. MiXCR, applied by TCRdb to the 5' RACE reads, yields one record per CDR3 protein. The sample has a few hundred thousand distinct CDR3 sequences, around 20% seen once. CDR1 is SGHTA, CDR2 FQGNSA, per germline. Trimming took 0 bases from V and 6 from J; bases not matched to a gene: 11. There are 17 residues in the CDR3. Worth noting for this clonotype: Its antigen remains unidentified.

This TCR was sampled from a man younger than 35 who received the YFV17D yellow fever vaccine. The J gene is TRBJ2-7, the V gene TRBV7-2; TRBD1 matches 10 bases. This specimen was PBMCs, taken before the yellow fever booster vaccination. The chain's CDR3 is CASSLALPGTGESEQYF. The CDR3 bases are TGTGCCAGCAGCTTAGCACTCCCCGGGACAGGGGAGAGCGAGCAGTACTTC.